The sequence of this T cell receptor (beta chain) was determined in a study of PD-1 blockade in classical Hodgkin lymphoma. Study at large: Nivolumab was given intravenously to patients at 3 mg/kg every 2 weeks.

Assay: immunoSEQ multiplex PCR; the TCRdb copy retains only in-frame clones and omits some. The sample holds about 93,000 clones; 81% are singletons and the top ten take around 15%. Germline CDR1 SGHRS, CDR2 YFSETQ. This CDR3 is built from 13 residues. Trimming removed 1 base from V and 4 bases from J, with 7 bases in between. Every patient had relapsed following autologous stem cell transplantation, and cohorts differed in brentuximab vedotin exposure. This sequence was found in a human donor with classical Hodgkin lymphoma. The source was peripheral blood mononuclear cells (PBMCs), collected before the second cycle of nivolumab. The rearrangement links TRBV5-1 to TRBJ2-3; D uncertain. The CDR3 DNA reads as TGCGCCAGCAGCTTGAGGTTCGCAGATACGCAGTATTTT. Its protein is CASSLRFADTQYF.